One sample yielded the 3 T cell receptor beta chains listed below, sequenced in a study of cytomegalovirus exposure and HLA in healthy donors (dated by TCRdb to about 2017). To prepare the library, the immunoSEQ multiplex PCR assay was applied. For the multiplex PCR, a mixture combining 60 forward primers for TCR Vbeta segments and 13 reverse primers for TCR Jbeta segments was used. The clones in this table, taken by TCRdb from immuneACCESS, are in-frame only. Not every clone is retained; where verified, under half of the shortfall comes from an unresolved V gene, and the cause of the rest is unknown. This sample comprises about 110,000 clones, around four fifths of them detected only once. The ten largest clones take up 4.1% of the sample. Source material: PBMCs. These receptors originate from a woman in her thirties or forties in good health and CMV-seronegative.

This clone was found a few times. This sequence joins TRBV2 and TRBJ2-7; maybe TRBD2 (5 bases). The CDR3 is made up of 12 amino acids. CDR1 and CDR2 (germline): SNHLY, FYNNEI. DNA for the CDR3: TGTGCTAGTCGTAGCGACTCCTACGAGCAGTACTTC. Translation gives CASRSDSYEQYF.

The V gene is TRBV4-3, the J gene TRBJ1-6; 8 bases match TRBD1. The CDR3 consists of 18 residues. The V gene end was trimmed by 4 bases and the J gene end by 6 bases; junction bases not matched to a gene: 14. In germline, CDR1 is LGHNA, CDR2 YSLEER. CDR3 in amino acids: CASSPHAKGQGGNSPLHF. As DNA, the CDR3 is TGCGCCAGCAGCCCTCACGCCAAAGGACAGGGAGGTAATTCACCCCTCCACTTT.

The chain carries TRBV19 and TRBJ2-2; 8 bases line up with TRBD1. CDR1 LNHDA and CDR2 SQIVND come from the germline V gene (reference sequence). CDR3 length: 15 amino acids. Trimming removed 6 bases from V and 6 bases from J; junction bases left unmatched: 9. Written as DNA, the CDR3 is TGTGCCAGTAGGCACGACAGGGGCTCTTCCGGGGAGCTGTTTTTT. Residues: CASRHDRGSSGELFF. Complete variable domain (other parts from reference TRBV19 and TRBJ2-2): DGGITQSPKYLFRKEGQNVTLSCEQNLNHDAMYWYRQDPGQGLRLIYYSQIVNDFQKGDIAEGYSVSREKKESFPLTVTSAQKNPTAFYLCASRHDRGSSGELFFGEGSRLTVL.